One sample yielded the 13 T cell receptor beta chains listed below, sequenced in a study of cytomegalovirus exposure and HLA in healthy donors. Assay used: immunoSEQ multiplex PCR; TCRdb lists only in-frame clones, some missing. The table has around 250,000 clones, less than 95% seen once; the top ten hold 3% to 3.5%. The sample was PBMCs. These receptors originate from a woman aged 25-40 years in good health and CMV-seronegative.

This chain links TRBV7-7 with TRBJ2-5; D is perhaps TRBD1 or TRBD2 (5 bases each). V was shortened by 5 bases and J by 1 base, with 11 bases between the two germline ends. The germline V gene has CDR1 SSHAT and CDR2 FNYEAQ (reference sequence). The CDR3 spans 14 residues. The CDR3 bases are TGTGCCAGCAGCGCAGGGACGGTCCAAGAGACCCAGTACTTC. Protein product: CASSAGTVQETQYF.

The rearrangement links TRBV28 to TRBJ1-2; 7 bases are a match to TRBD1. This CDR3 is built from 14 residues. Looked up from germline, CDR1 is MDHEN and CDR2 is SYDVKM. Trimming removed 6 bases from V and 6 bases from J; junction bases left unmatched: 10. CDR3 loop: CASRPTGRSHGYTF. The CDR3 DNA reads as TGTGCCAGCAGACCGACAGGGCGGTCGCATGGCTACACCTTC.

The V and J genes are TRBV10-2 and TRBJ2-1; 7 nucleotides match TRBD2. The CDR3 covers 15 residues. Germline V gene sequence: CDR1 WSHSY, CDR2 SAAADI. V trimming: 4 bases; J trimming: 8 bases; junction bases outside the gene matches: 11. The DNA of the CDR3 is TGCGCCAGCAGTGGGACTAGGGCCTTAGGGGATGAGCAGTTCTTC. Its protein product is CASSGTRALGDEQFF.

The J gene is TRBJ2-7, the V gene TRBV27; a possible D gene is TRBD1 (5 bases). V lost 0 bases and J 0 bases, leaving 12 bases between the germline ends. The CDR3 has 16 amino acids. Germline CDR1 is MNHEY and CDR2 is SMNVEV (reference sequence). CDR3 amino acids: CASSLSWSGISYEQYF. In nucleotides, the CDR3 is TGTGCCAGCAGTTTATCGTGGTCAGGGATCTCCTACGAGCAGTACTTC.

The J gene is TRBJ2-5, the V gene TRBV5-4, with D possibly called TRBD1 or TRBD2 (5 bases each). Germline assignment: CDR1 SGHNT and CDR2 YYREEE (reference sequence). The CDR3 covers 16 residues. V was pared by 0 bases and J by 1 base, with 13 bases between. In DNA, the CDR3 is TGTGCCAGCAGCTTGGAGTTCGGGGCAGGCCAAGAGACCCAGTACTTC. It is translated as CASSLEFGAGQETQYF.

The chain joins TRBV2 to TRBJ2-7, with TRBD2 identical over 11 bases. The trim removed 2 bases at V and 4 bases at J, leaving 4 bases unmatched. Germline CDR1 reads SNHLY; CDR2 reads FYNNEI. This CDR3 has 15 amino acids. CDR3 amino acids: CASSEHGTSGYEQYF. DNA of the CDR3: TGTGCCAGCAGTGAACATGGGACTAGCGGATACGAGCAGTACTTC. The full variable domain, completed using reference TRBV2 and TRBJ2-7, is EPEVTQTPSHQVTQMGQEVILRCVPISNHLYFYWYRQILGQKVEFLVSFYNNEISEKSEIFDDQFSVERPDGSNFTLKIRSTKLEDSAMYFCASSEHGTSGYEQYFGPGTRLTVT.

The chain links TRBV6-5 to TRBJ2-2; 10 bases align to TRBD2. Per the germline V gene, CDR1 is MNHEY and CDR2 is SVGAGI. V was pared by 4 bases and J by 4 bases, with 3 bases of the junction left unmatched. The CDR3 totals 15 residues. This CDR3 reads CASSLVAGGTGELFF. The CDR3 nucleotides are TGTGCCAGCAGTTTGGTAGCGGGAGGCACCGGGGAGCTGTTTTTT.

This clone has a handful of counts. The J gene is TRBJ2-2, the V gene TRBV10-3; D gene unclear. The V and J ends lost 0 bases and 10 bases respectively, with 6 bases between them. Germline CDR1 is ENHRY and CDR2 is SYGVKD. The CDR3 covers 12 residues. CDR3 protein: CAISESTLELFF. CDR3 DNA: TGTGCCATCAGTGAGTCGACCTTGGAGCTGTTTTTT.

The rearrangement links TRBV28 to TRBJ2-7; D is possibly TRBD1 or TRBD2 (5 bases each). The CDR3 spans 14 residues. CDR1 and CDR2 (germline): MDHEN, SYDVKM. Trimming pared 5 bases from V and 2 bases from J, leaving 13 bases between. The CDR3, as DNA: TGTGCCAGCAGTCCGACCGGGACCACCTACGAGCAGTACTTC. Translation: CASSPTGTTYEQYF.

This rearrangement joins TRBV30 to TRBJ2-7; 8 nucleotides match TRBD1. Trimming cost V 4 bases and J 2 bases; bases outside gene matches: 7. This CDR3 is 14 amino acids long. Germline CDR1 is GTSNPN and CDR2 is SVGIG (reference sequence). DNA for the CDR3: TGTGCCTGGACGCTGGGGACAGGTCCCTACGAGCAGTACTTC. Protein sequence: CAWTLGTGPYEQYF. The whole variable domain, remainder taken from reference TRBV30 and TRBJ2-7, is SQTIHQWPATLVQPVGSPLSLECTVEGTSNPNLYWYRQAAGRGLQLLFYSVGIGQISSEVPQNLSASRPQDRQFILSSKKLLLSDSGFYLCAWTLGTGPYEQYFGPGTRLTVT.

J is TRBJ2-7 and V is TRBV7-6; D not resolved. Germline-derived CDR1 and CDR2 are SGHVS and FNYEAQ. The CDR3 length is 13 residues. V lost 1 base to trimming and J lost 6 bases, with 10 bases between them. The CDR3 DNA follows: TGTGCCAGCAGCTTAGTGCCAGAGGCCGAGCAGTACTTC. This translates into CASSLVPEAEQYF.

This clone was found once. The CDR3 sequence is CASSSSVSRFSAYEQYF. The CDR3, as DNA: TGTGCCAGCAGCTCCAGTGTTAGCAGATTTAGTGCTTACGAGCAGTACTTC. V gene TRBV5-6 combines with J gene TRBJ2-7; D is unresolved. CDR3 size: 17 residues. Germline V gene sequence: CDR1 SGHDT, CDR2 YYEEEE. Trimming took off 3 bases at V and 4 bases at J, with 23 bases between the two ends.

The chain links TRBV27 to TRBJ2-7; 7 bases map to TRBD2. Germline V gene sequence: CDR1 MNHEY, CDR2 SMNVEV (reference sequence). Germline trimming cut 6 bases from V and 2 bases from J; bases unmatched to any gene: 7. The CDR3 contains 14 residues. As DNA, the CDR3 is TGTGCCAGCAGAGACGCGGGAGTACCCTACGAGCAGTACTTC. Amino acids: CASRDAGVPYEQYF.